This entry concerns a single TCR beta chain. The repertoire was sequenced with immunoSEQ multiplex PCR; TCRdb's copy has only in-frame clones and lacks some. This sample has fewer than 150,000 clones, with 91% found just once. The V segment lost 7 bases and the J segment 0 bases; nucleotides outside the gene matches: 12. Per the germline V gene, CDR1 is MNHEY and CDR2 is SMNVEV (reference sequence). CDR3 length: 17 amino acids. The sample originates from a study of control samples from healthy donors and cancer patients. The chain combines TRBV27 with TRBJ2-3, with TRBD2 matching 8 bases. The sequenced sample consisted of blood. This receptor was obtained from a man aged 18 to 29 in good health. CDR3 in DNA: TGTGCCAGCATGCCCCGTACAGCGGGGGCTAGCACAGATACGCAGTATTTT. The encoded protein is CASMPRTAGASTDTQYF.